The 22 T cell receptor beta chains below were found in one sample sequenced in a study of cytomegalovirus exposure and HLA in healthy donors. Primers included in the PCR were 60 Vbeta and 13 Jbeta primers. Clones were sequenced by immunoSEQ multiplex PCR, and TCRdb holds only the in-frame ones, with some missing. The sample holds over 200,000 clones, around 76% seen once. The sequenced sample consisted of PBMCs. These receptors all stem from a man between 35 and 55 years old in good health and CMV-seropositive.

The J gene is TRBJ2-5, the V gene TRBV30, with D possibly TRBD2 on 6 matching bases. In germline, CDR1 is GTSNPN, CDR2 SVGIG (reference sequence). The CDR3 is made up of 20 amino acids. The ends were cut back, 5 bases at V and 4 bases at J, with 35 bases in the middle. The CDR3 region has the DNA TGTGCCTGGGGGGGAAATCAGGCCACATGGGAGGTGAGGTTCGGAGAGACCCAGTACTTC. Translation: CAWGGNQATWEVRFGETQYF.

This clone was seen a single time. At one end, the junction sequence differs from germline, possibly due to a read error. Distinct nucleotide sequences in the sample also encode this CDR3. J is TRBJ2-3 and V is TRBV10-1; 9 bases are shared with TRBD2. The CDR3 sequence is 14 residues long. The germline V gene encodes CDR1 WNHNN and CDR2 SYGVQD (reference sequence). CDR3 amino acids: CASSDSGSTDTQYF. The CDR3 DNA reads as TGCGCCAGCAGTGATAGCGGGAGCACGGATACGCAGTATTTT.

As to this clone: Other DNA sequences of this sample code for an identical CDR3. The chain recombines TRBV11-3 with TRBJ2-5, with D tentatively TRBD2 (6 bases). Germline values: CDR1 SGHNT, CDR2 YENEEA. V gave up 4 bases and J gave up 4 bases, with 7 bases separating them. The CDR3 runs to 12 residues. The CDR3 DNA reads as TGTGCCAGCAGCTCCGGGGGAGAGACCCAGTACTTC. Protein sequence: CASSSGGETQYF. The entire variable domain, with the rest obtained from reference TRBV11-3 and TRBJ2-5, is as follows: EAGVVQSPRYKIIEKKQPVAFWCNPISGHNTLYWYLQNLGQGPELLIRYENEEAVDDSQLPKDRFSAERLKGVDSTLKIQPAELGDSAVYLCASSSGGETQYFGPGTRLLVL.

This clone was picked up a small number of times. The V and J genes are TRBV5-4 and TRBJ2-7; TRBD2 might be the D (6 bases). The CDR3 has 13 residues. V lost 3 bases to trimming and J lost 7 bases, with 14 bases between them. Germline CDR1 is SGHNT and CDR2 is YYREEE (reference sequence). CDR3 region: CASSSFTGREQYV. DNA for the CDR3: TGTGCCAGCAGCTCGTTCACGGGGAGGGAGCAGTACGTC.

This CDR3 is CASGGGNQPQHF. In DNA, the CDR3 is TGTGCCAGCGGGGGGGGGAATCAGCCCCAGCATTTT. This chain joins TRBV28 and TRBJ1-5, with D perhaps TRBD1 (5 bases). Trimming took 8 bases from V and 4 from J, leaving 9 bases between them. Germline values: CDR1 MDHEN, CDR2 SYDVKM. This CDR3 spans 12 amino acids.

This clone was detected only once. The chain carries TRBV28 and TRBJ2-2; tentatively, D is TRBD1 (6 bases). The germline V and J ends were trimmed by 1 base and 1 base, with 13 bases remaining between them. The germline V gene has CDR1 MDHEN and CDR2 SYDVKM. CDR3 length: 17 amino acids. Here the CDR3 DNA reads TGTGCCAGCAGTTTATTAGGATCGACAGGGAACACCGGGGAGCTGTTTTTT. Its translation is CASSLLGSTGNTGELFF.

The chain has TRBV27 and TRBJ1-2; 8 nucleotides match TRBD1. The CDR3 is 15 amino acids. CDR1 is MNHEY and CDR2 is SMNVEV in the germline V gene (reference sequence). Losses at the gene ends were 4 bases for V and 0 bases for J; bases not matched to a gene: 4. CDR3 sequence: CASSWGTGPNYGYTF. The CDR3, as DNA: TGTGCCAGCAGTTGGGGGACAGGCCCTAACTATGGCTACACCTTC.

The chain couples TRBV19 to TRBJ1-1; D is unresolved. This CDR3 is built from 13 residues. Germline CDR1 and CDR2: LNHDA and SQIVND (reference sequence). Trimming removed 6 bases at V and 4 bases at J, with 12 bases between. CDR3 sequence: CASRPSPITEAFF. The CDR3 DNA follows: TGTGCCAGTAGACCAAGCCCCATCACTGAAGCTTTCTTT.

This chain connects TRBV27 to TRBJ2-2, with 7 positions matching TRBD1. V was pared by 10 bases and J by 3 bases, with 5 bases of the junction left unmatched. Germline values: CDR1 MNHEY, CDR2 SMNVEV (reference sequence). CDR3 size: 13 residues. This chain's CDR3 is CATTTGYTGELFF. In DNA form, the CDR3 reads TGTGCCACTACGACAGGGTACACCGGGGAGCTGTTTTTT.

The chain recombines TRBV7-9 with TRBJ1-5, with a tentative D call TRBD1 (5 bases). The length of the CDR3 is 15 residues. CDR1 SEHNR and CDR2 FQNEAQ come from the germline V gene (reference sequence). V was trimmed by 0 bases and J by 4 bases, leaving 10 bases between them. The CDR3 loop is CASSLAAGMNQPQHF. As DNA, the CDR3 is TGTGCCAGCAGCTTAGCGGCAGGGATGAATCAGCCCCAGCATTTT.

CDR3 nucleotides: TGTGCCAGCAGTGAATGGTTTTCTAGCCCAAACTACGAGCAGTACGTC. This gives the protein CASSEWFSSPNYEQYV. V is TRBV2 and J is TRBJ2-7; maybe TRBD2 (5 bases). The germline V and J ends were trimmed by 2 bases and 3 bases, with 17 bases remaining between them. The CDR3 has 16 amino acids. Germline CDR1 and CDR2: SNHLY and FYNNEI.

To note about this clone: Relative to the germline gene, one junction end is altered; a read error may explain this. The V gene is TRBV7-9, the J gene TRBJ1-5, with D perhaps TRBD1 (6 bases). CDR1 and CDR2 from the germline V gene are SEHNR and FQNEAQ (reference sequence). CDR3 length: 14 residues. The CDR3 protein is CSSSGGPGDQPQHF. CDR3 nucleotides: TGTTCCAGCAGCGGGGGCCCAGGGGATCAGCCCCAGCATTTT.

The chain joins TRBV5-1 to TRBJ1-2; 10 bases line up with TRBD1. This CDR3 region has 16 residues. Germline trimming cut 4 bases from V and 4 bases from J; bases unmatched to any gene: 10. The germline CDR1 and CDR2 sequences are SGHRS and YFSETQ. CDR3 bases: TGCGCCAGCAGCACGGGACAGGGGCCCGGGTCCTATGGCTACACCTTC. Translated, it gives CASSTGQGPGSYGYTF. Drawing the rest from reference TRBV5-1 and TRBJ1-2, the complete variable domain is KAGVTQTPRYLIKTRGQQVTLSCSPISGHRSVSWYQQTPGQGLQFLFEYFSETQRNKGNFPGRFSGRQFSNSRSEMNVSTLELGDSALYLCASSTGQGPGSYGYTFGSGTRLTVV.

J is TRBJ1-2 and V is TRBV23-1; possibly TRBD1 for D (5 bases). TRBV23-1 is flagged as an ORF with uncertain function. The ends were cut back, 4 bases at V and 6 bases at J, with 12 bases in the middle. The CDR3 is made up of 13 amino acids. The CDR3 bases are TGCGCCAGCAGTCCCAGGGCGTTTGATGGCTACACCTTC. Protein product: CASSPRAFDGYTF.

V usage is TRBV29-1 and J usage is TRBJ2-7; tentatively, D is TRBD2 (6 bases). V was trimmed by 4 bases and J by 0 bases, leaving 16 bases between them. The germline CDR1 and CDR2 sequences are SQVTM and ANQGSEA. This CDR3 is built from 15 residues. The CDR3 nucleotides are TGCAGCGTTGCCCATACCCGGGACTTCTCCTACGAGCAGTACTTC. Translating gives CSVAHTRDFSYEQYF.

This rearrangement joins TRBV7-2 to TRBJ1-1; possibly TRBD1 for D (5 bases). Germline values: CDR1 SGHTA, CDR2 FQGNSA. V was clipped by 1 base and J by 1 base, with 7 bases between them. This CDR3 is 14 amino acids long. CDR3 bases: TGTGCCAGCAGCTTAGACGGACAGAACACTGAAGCTTTCTTT. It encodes CASSLDGQNTEAFF.

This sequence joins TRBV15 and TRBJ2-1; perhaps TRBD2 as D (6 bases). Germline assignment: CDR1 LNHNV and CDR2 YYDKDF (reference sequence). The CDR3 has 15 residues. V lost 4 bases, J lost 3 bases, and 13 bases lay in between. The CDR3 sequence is CATSMRGGVYNEQFF. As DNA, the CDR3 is TGTGCCACCAGCATGCGGGGCGGGGTCTACAATGAGCAGTTCTTC. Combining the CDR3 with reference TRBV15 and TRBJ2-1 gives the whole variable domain DAMVIQNPRYQVTQFGKPVTLSCSQTLNHNVMYWYQQKSSQAPKLLFHYYDKDFNNEADTPDNFQSRRPNTSFCFLDIRSPGLGDTAMYLCATSMRGGVYNEQFFGPGTRLTVL.

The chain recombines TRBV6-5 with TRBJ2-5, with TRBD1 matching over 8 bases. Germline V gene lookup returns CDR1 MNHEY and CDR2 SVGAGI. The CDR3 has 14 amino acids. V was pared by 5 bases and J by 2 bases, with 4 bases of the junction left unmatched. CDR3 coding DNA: TGTGCCAGCAGTGAACAGGGGGGACAAGAGACCCAGTACTTC. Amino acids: CASSEQGGQETQYF.

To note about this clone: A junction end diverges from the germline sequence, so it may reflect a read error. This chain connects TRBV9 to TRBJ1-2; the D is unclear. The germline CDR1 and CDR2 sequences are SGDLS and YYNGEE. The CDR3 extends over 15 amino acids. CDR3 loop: CASSVEAGGNDGYTF. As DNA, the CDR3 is TGTGCCAGCAGCGTAGAGGCAGGAGGTAACGATGGCTACACCTTC.

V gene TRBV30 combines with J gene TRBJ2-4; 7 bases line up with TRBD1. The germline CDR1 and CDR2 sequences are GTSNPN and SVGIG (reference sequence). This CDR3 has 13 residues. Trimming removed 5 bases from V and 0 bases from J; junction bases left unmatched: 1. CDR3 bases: TGTGCCTGGCAGGGGGAAGCCAAAAACATTCAGTACTTC. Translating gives CAWQGEAKNIQYF.

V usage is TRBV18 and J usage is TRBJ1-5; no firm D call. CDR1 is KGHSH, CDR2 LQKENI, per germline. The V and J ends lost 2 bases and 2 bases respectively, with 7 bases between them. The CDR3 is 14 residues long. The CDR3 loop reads CASSPAAGNQPQHF. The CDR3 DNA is TGTGCCAGCTCACCAGCCGCAGGCAATCAGCCCCAGCATTTT.

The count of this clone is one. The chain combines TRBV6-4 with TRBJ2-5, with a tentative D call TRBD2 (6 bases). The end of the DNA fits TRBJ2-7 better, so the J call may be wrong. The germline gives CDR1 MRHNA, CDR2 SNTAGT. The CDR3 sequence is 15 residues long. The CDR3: CASSDRLVDSYEQYF. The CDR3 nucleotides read TGTGCCAGCAGTGACAGACTAGTGGATTCCTACGAGCAGTACTTC.